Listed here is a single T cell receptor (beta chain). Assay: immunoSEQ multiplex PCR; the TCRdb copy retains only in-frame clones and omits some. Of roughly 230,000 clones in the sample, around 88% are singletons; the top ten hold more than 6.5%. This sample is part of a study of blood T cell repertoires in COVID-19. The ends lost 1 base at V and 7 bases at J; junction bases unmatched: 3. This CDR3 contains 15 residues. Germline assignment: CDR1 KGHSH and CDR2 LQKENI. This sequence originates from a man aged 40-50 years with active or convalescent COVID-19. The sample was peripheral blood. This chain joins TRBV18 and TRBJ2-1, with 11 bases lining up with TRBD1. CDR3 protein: CASSPLGTGGNEQFF. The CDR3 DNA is TGTGCCAGCTCACCACTTGGGACAGGGGGGAATGAGCAGTTCTTC.